This paragraph reports one T cell receptor (beta chain). The authors sequenced patients whose flow cytometry had shown CD8+CD57+ cell expansion. The data belong to a study of CD8+CD57+ T cells in acquired aplastic anemia. Trimming took off 3 bases at V and 5 bases at J, with 13 bases between the two ends. The length of the CDR3 is 14 residues. CDR3 and TCR beta VDJ profiling relied on genomic DNA as the template. MiXCR, applied by TCRdb to the reads, yields one record per CDR3 protein. The data hold around 200,000 distinct CDR3 sequences, with 45% to 60% observed a single time. The rearrangement joins TRBV12-3 or TRBV12-4 to TRBJ1-1; tentatively, D is TRBD1 (5 bases). The source is a human donor with aplastic anemia. The sequenced sample was sorted CD4+, CD8+, or CD8+CD57+ T cells (not recorded which) from PBMCs. As DNA, the CDR3 is TGTGCCAGCAGTTTGGACACCTCGAGGACTGAAGCTTTCTTT. It translates to CASSLDTSRTEAFF.